The entry that follows covers one T cell receptor (beta chain) sequence. Its cognate antigen is unknown. The sample is drawn from a study of T-cell memory formation after mild COVID-19. The study, taken as a whole, reports: Researchers could not confirm that second-wave clones peaking on day 37 targeted SARS-CoV-2. CD4+ contracting clones were mainly CM and EM; CD8+ ones, EMRA. Certain responding clones were present in pre-infection memory, suggesting participation of cross-reactive memory.

Deletions cut 1 base from V and 2 bases from J, with 12 bases between. Germline CDR1 reads DFQATT; CDR2 reads SNEGSKA (reference sequence). The CDR3 is made up of 14 amino acids. A 5'RACE reaction primed in the constant segment made cDNA libraries of TCR alpha and TCR beta, and these carried sample barcodes and UMIs. TCRdb recomputed calls from the 5' RACE reads with MiXCR, one row per CDR3 protein. The table shows around 530,000 distinct CDR3 sequences, with roughly 20% occurring only once. The sample consisted of PBMCs or a T cell subset sorted from them (not recorded which). The source of this sequence is an adult woman who had mild COVID-19 (a few samples of this study predate the infection). Cell type and time point are not known. The gene calls are TRBV20-1 and TRBJ2-7; D might be TRBD2 (5 bases). CDR3 protein: CSARGGRGPYEQYF. In nucleotides, the CDR3 is TGCAGTGCTAGAGGTGGGAGAGGGCCCTACGAGCAGTACTTC.